This is a list of T cell receptor beta chains from one sample in a study of blood T cell repertoires in COVID-19. The method was immunoSEQ multiplex PCR; TCRdb's version includes in-frame clones alone and lacks a portion of them. The table has about 76,000 clones, approximately 90% seen once. The sequenced sample consisted of peripheral blood. All receptors come from a man aged 30-40 years with acute or convalescent COVID-19. Each CDR3 is given with its conserved first and last residue. The D gene is left open where the match is weak. Rows give clone size only sometimes, using once, few, many, or a class for an expanded clone.

D | J | V | size | length | CDR3 | DNA
TRBD1 | TRBJ1-6 | TRBV27 | NA | 16 | CASSSTPGTGGSPLHF | TGTGCCAGCAGTTCGACACCCGGGACAGGGGGTTCACCCCTCCACTTT
NA | TRBJ1-4 | TRBV19 | NA | 15 | CASSTFLSTNEKLFF | TGTGCCAGTAGTACCTTCTTATCAACTAATGAAAAACTGTTTTTT
NA | TRBJ1-3 | TRBV28 | NA | 14 | CASSVQGFGNTIYF | TGTGCCAGCAGCGTACAGGGTTTTGGAAACACCATATATTTT
TRBD2 | TRBJ2-3 | TRBV10-2 | NA | 19 | CASNPGLAGNSSSTDTQYF | TGCGCCAGCAACCCCGGACTAGCGGGTAATTCATCTAGCACAGATACGCAGTATTTT
TRBD2 | TRBJ2-3 | TRBV5-4 | NA | 15 | CASSVGLAGGDTQYF | TGTGCCAGCAGCGTGGGACTAGCGGGAGGAGATACGCAGTATTTT
NA | TRBJ2-7 | TRBV2 | NA | 13 | CASSSASGYEQYF | TGTGCCAGCAGCTCTGCCTCCGGGTACGAGCAGTACTTC
TRBD1 | TRBJ1-4 | TRBV5-1 | NA | 14 | CASSFDRVKEKLFF | TGCGCCAGCAGCTTCGACAGGGTGAAGGAAAAACTGTTTTTT
NA | TRBJ2-3 | TRBV19 | NA | 16 | CASSPPSGQNTDTQYF | TGTGCCAGTAGTCCTCCCTCGGGACAAAACACAGATACGCAGTATTTT
TRBD2 | TRBJ2-7 | TRBV19 | NA | 15 | CASSTITGTSHEQYF | TGTGCCAGTAGTACCATCACCGGGACTAGCCACGAGCAGTACTTC
NA | TRBJ2-7 | TRBV11-2 | NA | 17 | CASSLLVLGGGNYEQYF | TGTGCCAGCAGCCTACTCGTACTAGGTGGGGGGAACTACGAGCAGTACTTC
TRBD2 | TRBJ2-5 | TRBV11-2 | NA | 18 | CASSGGTSGRAGQETQYF | TGTGCCAGCAGCGGAGGGACTAGCGGGAGGGCCGGACAAGAGACCCAGTACTTC
NA | TRBJ2-7 | TRBV9 | NA | 11 | CASGSGGEQYF | TGTGCCAGCGGTTCAGGTGGCGAGCAGTACTTC
TRBD1 | TRBJ2-1 | TRBV24-1 | NA | 13 | CATSHSGGYEQFF | TGTGCCACCAGTCACTCAGGGGGCTATGAGCAGTTCTTC
NA | TRBJ2-5 | TRBV15 | NA | 15 | CATSSQDKPGETQYF | TGTGCCACCAGCTCTCAGGACAAGCCTGGGGAGACCCAGTACTTC
NA | TRBJ2-5 | TRBV29-1 | NA | 13 | CSVVQGGQGTQYF | TGCAGCGTTGTGCAGGGTGGCCAGGGGACCCAGTACTTC
TRBD1 | TRBJ1-4 | TRBV7-2 | NA | 15 | CASSPPGTGGEKLFF | TGTGCCAGCAGCCCTCCGGGGACAGGCGGCGAAAAACTGTTTTTT
TRBD2 | TRBJ2-7 | TRBV27 | NA | 15 | CASRPEAGVVNEQYF | TGTGCCAGCAGACCTGAAGCGGGAGTCGTCAACGAGCAGTACTTC
TRBD1 | TRBJ1-5 | TRBV19 | NA | 13 | CASSTQGRQPQHF | TGTGCCAGTAGTACACAGGGGAGACAGCCCCAGCATTTT
NA | TRBJ1-5 | TRBV28 | few | 16 | CASSRAGQPSNQPQHF | TGTGCCAGCAGCCGGGCAGGGCAGCCTAGCAATCAGCCCCAGCATTTT
TRBD2 | TRBJ2-1 | TRBV28 | NA | 13 | CASSWRGGLEQFF | TGTGCCAGCAGTTGGCGGGGGGGACTGGAGCAGTTCTTC
NA | TRBJ1-1 | TRBV11-2 | NA | 13 | CASSYGQSTEAFF | TGTGCCAGCAGCTATGGACAGAGTACTGAAGCTTTCTTT
NA | TRBJ1-2 | TRBV7-9 | NA | 14 | CASSLGEGGNGYTF | TGTGCCAGCAGCCTAGGGGAGGGGGGAAATGGCTACACCTTC
TRBD1 | TRBJ1-4 | TRBV12-3/TRBV12-4 | few | 13 | CASSIGQGEKLFF | TGTGCCAGCAGTATAGGACAGGGTGAAAAACTGTTTTTT